A selection of T cell receptor beta chains follows, all from one sample in a study of blood T cell repertoires in COVID-19. Repertoires were generated with immunoSEQ multiplex PCR, while TCRdb's copy carries only in-frame clones and drops some. The sample has approximately 340,000 clones; roughly 89% are singletons. The sample comprised peripheral blood. These receptors were taken from a man younger than 45 with COVID-19, enrolled during active disease. CDR3s include the opening cysteine and the closing phenylalanine or tryptophan. A D gene is named only where the DNA matches it firmly. Expanded clones are given a class, and other clones once, few, many or no size at all.

CDR3 length	D gene	V gene	clone size	J gene	CDR3 DNA	CDR3 protein
15	TRBD1	TRBV24-1	-	TRBJ2-7	TGTGCCACCAGTGGGCCGGACAGGGATTCCCACGAGCAGTACTTC	CATSGPDRDSHEQYF
14	-	TRBV24-1	-	TRBJ2-5	TGTGCCACCAGTGACCGACGACAGCAAGAGACCCAGTACTTC	CATSDRRQQETQYF
15	-	TRBV27	-	TRBJ1-2	TGTGCCAGCAGTTTACAGGGGACGGCTAACTATGGCTACACCTTC	CASSLQGTANYGYTF
15	TRBD2	TRBV6-5	-	TRBJ2-7	TGTGCCAGCAGTTACGGGTCCTCGGGAGGCTACGAGCAGTACTTC	CASSYGSSGGYEQYF
14	TRBD1	TRBV6-6	-	TRBJ1-3	TGTGCCAGCAGTGGGGGACAGGGGGCGTACACCATATATTTT	CASSGGQGAYTIYF
16	-	TRBV3-1/TRBV3-2	-	TRBJ2-1	TGTGCCAGCAGCCAAGCTGACAGGAGCTCCTACAATGAGCAGTTCTTC	CASSQADRSSYNEQFF
15	-	TRBV7-2	few	TRBJ2-7	TGTGCCAGCAGCTTAGGTGCGAGCGGTACCTACGAGCAGTACTTC	CASSLGASGTYEQYF
19	TRBD1	TRBV19	-	TRBJ2-6	TGTGCCAGTAGTATAGATTCGGGACAGCGATACTCTGGGGCCAACGTCCTGACTTTC	CASSIDSGQRYSGANVLTF
16	TRBD1	TRBV28	-	TRBJ1-5	TGTGCCAGCAGTTTATGGGGACAGGGGAGCAATCAGCCCCAGCATTTT	CASSLWGQGSNQPQHF
14	-	TRBV19	few	TRBJ1-1	TGTGCCAGTAGTACCCCAGGGGAAGTGACTGAAGCTTTCTTT	CASSTPGEVTEAFF
14	-	TRBV6-2/TRBV6-3	-	TRBJ1-5	TGTGCCAGCAGTACCCACAGGGTCAATCAGCCCCAGCATTTT	CASSTHRVNQPQHF
16	-	TRBV5-1	-	TRBJ1-4	TGCGCCAGCAGCTTGGAAAGCGTTACAACTAATGAAAAACTGTTTTTT	CASSLESVTTNEKLFF
14	-	TRBV20-1	-	TRBJ2-3	TGCAGTGCTAGTAACCCCCAGGGCCCAGATACGCAGTATTTT	CSASNPQGPDTQYF
15	TRBD1	TRBV27	-	TRBJ2-7	TGTGCCAGCAGTCCGCGGACAGGGGTTGAGGACGAGCAGTACTTC	CASSPRTGVEDEQYF
14	-	TRBV6-1	-	TRBJ1-5	TGTGCCAGCAGTGAGTTTGCAGGGGAAATGACCCAGCATTTT	CASSEFAGEMTQHF
17	-	TRBV6-2/TRBV6-3	-	TRBJ1-2	TGTGCCAGCAGTTACTCGATCCGACAGGCGGAAAACTATGGCTACACCTTC	CASSYSIRQAENYGYTF
14	-	TRBV4-2	-	TRBJ1-5	TGTGCCAGCAGCATTCGGGACACCAATCAGCCCCAGCATTTT	CASSIRDTNQPQHF
13	-	TRBV15	-	TRBJ2-7	TGTGCCACCAGCAGAGCCTACTCCTACGAGCAGTACTTC	CATSRAYSYEQYF
15	TRBD1	TRBV4-3	-	TRBJ2-5	TGCGCCAGCAGCCCGGGCCGGGACAGGCTCGATTCCCAGTACTTC	CASSPGRDRLDSQYF
18	-	TRBV12-5	-	TRBJ2-1	TGTGCTAGTGGTTTGGATGTTCTACCGGGAACCACTTACAATGAGCAGTTCTTC	CASGLDVLPGTTYNEQFF
15	TRBD1	TRBV27	-	TRBJ2-1	TGTGCCAGCAGTTTAACAGGGGGCCCCTACAATGAGCAGTTCTTC	CASSLTGGPYNEQFF
14	-	TRBV5-1	-	TRBJ2-1	TGCGCCAGCAGCTCAGTTCCCTCCTACAATGAGCAGTTCTTC	CASSSVPSYNEQFF
15	-	TRBV2	-	TRBJ2-2	TGTGCCAGCAGTGCAGGCAGGGGCCTAACCGGGGAGCTGTTTTTT	CASSAGRGLTGELFF
14	TRBD1	TRBV11-1	-	TRBJ1-2	TGTGCCAGCAGCTTAACGGACAGGGGGCATGGCTACACCTTC	CASSLTDRGHGYTF
17	TRBD2	TRBV7-2	-	TRBJ2-5	TGTGCCAGCAGCTTAGGGGCTAGCGGGGGGCTCGAGGAGACCCAGTACTTC	CASSLGASGGLEETQYF
13	-	TRBV10-3	-	TRBJ1-2	TGTGCCGTGGAGGGGCGACAAAACTATGGCTACACCTTC	CAVEGRQNYGYTF
15	TRBD2	TRBV2	-	TRBJ2-1	TGTGCCAGCACCAAGGCGGGAGGATCCTACAATGAGCAGTTCTTC	CASTKAGGSYNEQFF
16	-	TRBV27	-	TRBJ1-6	TGTGCCAGCAGTTTATCGATTGGAGGCTTGAATTCACCCCTCCACTTT	CASSLSIGGLNSPLHF
14	-	TRBV15	-	TRBJ2-1	TGTGCCACCAGCAGGCGGCGTGGAAACAATGAGCAGTTCTTC	CATSRRRGNNEQFF
15	-	TRBV2	few	TRBJ2-1	TGTGCCAGCAGTGTGGAGGGAAATGGGTACAATGAGCAGTTCTTC	CASSVEGNGYNEQFF
19	TRBD2	TRBV7-2	-	TRBJ2-4	TGTGCCAGCAGCTTAGCCCCATTACTAGCGGAAATAGCCAAAAACATTCAGTACTTC	CASSLAPLLAEIAKNIQYF
12	-	TRBV4-1	-	TRBJ2-5	TGCGCCAGCAGCCAGGGCGGGGAGACCCAGTACTTC	CASSQGGETQYF
13	-	TRBV6-6	-	TRBJ2-7	TGTGCCAGCAGTTATAGCTTTTTAGACGAGCAGTACTTC	CASSYSFLDEQYF
13	-	TRBV5-8	-	TRBJ1-1	TGTGCCAGCAGCTTCAGTGGGAACACTGAAGCTTTCTTT	CASSFSGNTEAFF